These 19 T cell receptor beta chains were all obtained from the same sample, sequenced in a study of shared clonotypes between healthy human individuals. This table comes from immunoSEQ multiplex PCR, and its TCRdb copy is limited to in-frame clones, with some not included. This table holds about 2.4 million clones, approximately 90% found once. Sample: naive CD4+ T cells sorted from blood. Regarding subset: CD45RA+ positively selected. Receptors originate from a man between 18 and 35 years old in good health.

V and J are TRBV21-1 and TRBJ1-1. TRBV21-1 has pseudogene status. The CDR3 contains 15 residues. The CDR3 reads CASSVSWGKNTEAFF. The CDR3, as DNA: TGTGCCAGCAGTGTCAGCTGGGGGAAGAACACTGAAGCTTTCTTT.

This clone appeared a single time. V gene TRBV6-4 combines with J gene TRBJ1-1; no clear D gene. There are 13 residues in the CDR3. CDR1 is MRHNA, CDR2 SNTAGT, per germline. V dropped 6 bases and J dropped 6 bases, with 14 bases sitting between them. The CDR3 loop reads CASRGRFFAEAFF. CDR3 nucleotides: TGTGCCAGCAGGGGTAGGTTTTTCGCTGAAGCTTTCTTT.

V gene TRBV7-3 combines with J gene TRBJ2-3; D unresolved. The CDR3 extends over 13 amino acids. Trimming removed 5 bases at V and 5 bases at J, with 11 bases between. Germline CDR1 is SGHTA and CDR2 is FQGTGA. CDR3: CASSPGGGDTQYF. The CDR3 DNA reads as TGTGCCAGCAGCCCGGGCGGCGGAGATACGCAGTATTTT.

A few counts support this clone. This specimen includes other DNA sequences encoding the same CDR3. CDR3 DNA sequence: TGTGCCAGCAGCTTAGCCGGGACTAGCGGCTACAATGAGCAGTTCTTC. Its translation is CASSLAGTSGYNEQFF. The chain couples TRBV7-2 to TRBJ2-1; 11 bases map to TRBD2. Germline V gene sequence: CDR1 SGHTA, CDR2 FQGNSA. The CDR3 covers 16 residues. Unmatched junction bases numbered 1, after V lost 0 bases and J lost 3 bases.

This chain joins TRBV12-2 and TRBJ1-2; the DNA was not used to check the table's D call, TRBD1. TRBV12-2 is a documented pseudogene. CDR3 length equals 17 residues. The CDR3: CASRLGVGQGRLLGYTF. CDR3 bases: TGTGCAAGTCGCTTAGGGGTAGGACAGGGGCGATTATTGGGCTACACCTTC.

The chain recombines TRBV7-2 with TRBJ2-5; 7 bases align to TRBD1. The CDR3 extends over 13 amino acids. Germline V gives CDR1 SGHTA, CDR2 FQGNSA. After removal of 4 bases from V and 5 bases from J, the junction contained 4 bases not matched to a gene. CDR3 in DNA: TGTGCCAGCAGCTCCGGGACAGCGGAGACCCAGTACTTC. This gives the protein CASSSGTAETQYF.

The rearrangement uses TRBV7-9 and TRBJ2-2, with 9 bases lining up with TRBD2. Trimming took 1 base from V and 5 from J; bases not matched to a gene: 2. Germline CDR1 and CDR2: SEHNR and FQNEAQ (reference sequence). The CDR3 is 15 amino acids. The CDR3 DNA sequence: TGTGCCAGCAGCTTAGAAGCGGGGGGAACCGGGGAGCTGTTTTTT. Protein sequence: CASSLEAGGTGELFF.

This clone turned up a few times. Additional DNA sequences in this sample encode the identical CDR3. This chain joins TRBV5-1 and TRBJ1-1; D gene uncertain. Germline V CDR1 and CDR2: SGHRS, YFSETQ. CDR3 size: 13 residues. The V end lost 0 bases, the J end lost 2 bases, and 5 bases lay between the germline ends. The DNA of the CDR3 is TGCGCCAGCAGCTTGGGAGTAAACACTGAAGCTTTCTTT. Translation gives CASSLGVNTEAFF.

This clone is a singleton in its sample. The rearrangement links TRBV2 to TRBJ1-5; the D is unclear. In germline, CDR1 is SNHLY, CDR2 FYNNEI. This CDR3 has 13 amino acids. The ends were cut back, 4 bases at V and 4 bases at J, with 8 bases in the middle. CDR3 region: CASSGPPNQPQHF. DNA of the CDR3: TGTGCCAGCAGTGGCCCCCCGAATCAGCCCCAGCATTTT.

The rearrangement uses TRBV27 and TRBJ2-1, with TRBD2 matching over 8 bases. CDR1 and CDR2 (germline): MNHEY, SMNVEV (reference sequence). V gave up 2 bases and J gave up 10 bases; unmatched junction bases: 10. The CDR3 sequence is 15 residues long. Here the CDR3 DNA reads TGTGCCAGCAGTTTAAGGCTAGCGGGCGTCGACGAGCAGTTCTTC. Protein product: CASSLRLAGVDEQFF.

This chain connects TRBV4-2 to TRBJ2-5; the match to TRBD1 covers 10 bases. Germline V gene lookup returns CDR1 LGHNA and CDR2 YNFKEQ. The CDR3 loop spans 16 amino acids. Trimming cost V 3 bases and J 3 bases; bases outside gene matches: 7. The DNA for the CDR3 is TGTGCCAGCAGCCACGGACAGGGGGACTTAGAAGAGACCCAGTACTTC. Its translation: CASSHGQGDLEETQYF.

This chain uses TRBV11-2 with TRBJ1-2, with a tentative D call TRBD1 (6 bases). V was shortened by 8 bases and J by 1 base, with 17 bases between the two germline ends. The CDR3 consists of 15 residues. The germline V gene has CDR1 SGHAT and CDR2 FQNNGV. This CDR3 reads CASAEAGASNYGYTF. As DNA, the CDR3 is TGTGCCAGCGCCGAGGCGGGGGCGAGTAACTATGGCTACACCTTC. Full variable domain (outside the CDR3, taken from reference TRBV11-2 and TRBJ1-2): EAGVAQSPRYKIIEKRQSVAFWCNPISGHATLYWYQQILGQGPKLLIQFQNNGVVDDSQLPKDRFSAERLKGVDSTLKIQPAKLEDSAVYLCASAEAGASNYGYTFGSGTRLTVV.

The chain couples TRBV30 to TRBJ1-1; no clear D. Per germline, CDR1 GTSNPN and CDR2 SVGIG (reference sequence). This CDR3 is built from 16 residues. V dropped 0 bases and J dropped 3 bases, with 17 bases sitting between them. The CDR3 region is CAWSVLRPGGHTEAFF. The DNA of the CDR3 is TGTGCCTGGAGTGTTCTTCGGCCCGGAGGTCACACTGAAGCTTTCTTT.

This chain connects TRBV6-6 to TRBJ1-2; 7 nucleotides line up with TRBD1. The V gene end was trimmed by 6 bases and the J gene end by 8 bases; junction bases not matched to a gene: 9. This CDR3 spans 13 amino acids. Germline CDR1 MNHNY, CDR2 SVGAGI (reference sequence). The CDR3 DNA sequence: TGTGCCAGCAGCCACGACAGGGCCGGGGGCTACACCTTC. Translating it yields CASSHDRAGGYTF.

This chain uses TRBV6-1 with TRBJ1-6, with D possibly being TRBD1 (5 bases). The CDR3 is 16 residues long. V gave up 4 bases and J gave up 4 bases, with 14 bases separating them. Germline loops: CDR1 MNHNS, CDR2 SASEGT. The CDR3 sequence is CASSAGRESYNSPLHF. CDR3 DNA sequence: TGTGCCAGCAGTGCGGGCAGGGAATCATATAATTCACCCCTCCACTTT.

The V gene is TRBV7-9, the J gene TRBJ1-2; a possible D gene is TRBD1 (5 bases). Trimming removed 1 base from V and 2 bases from J, with 11 bases in between. The CDR3 is 15 residues long. CDR1 SEHNR and CDR2 FQNEAQ come from the germline V gene (reference sequence). The CDR3 region has the DNA TGTGCCAGCAGCTTAGTTCTCGGGGGGAACTATGGCTACACCTTC. Residues: CASSLVLGGNYGYTF.

This chain links TRBV29-1 with TRBJ2-7; D tentatively fits TRBD1 or TRBD2 (5 bases each). Trimming took off 6 bases at V and 7 bases at J, with 16 bases between the two ends. The germline V gene has CDR1 SQVTM and CDR2 ANQGSEA. The CDR3 has 12 residues. The CDR3 DNA reads as TGCAGCGTCCGGGACGGCGGATTGGAGCAGTACTTC. Amino acid sequence: CSVRDGGLEQYF.

With regard to this clone: Other DNA sequences of this sample code for an identical CDR3. The chain uses TRBV19 and TRBJ1-1; 8 nucleotides match TRBD1. V shed 5 bases, J shed 4 bases, and the junction held 6 bases outside the gene matches. The CDR3 has 14 amino acids. Germline V gives CDR1 LNHDA, CDR2 SQIVND (reference sequence). The CDR3: CASSATGGGTEAFF. Written as DNA, the CDR3 is TGTGCCAGTAGTGCCACAGGGGGGGGCACTGAAGCTTTCTTT.

This clone has a handful of counts. CDR3 sequence (DNA): TGCGCCAGCAGCCAAGACAGTCCGGCCCCAAACGGAAAACTGTTTTTT. Translating gives CASSQDSPAPNGKLFF. The chain uses TRBV4-1 and TRBJ1-4; D is uncertain. V gave up 0 bases and J gave up 10 bases, with 18 bases separating them. Germline V gene sequence: CDR1 MGHRA, CDR2 YSYEKL. The length of the CDR3 is 16 residues.